This T cell receptor beta chain originates from a study of cytomegalovirus exposure and HLA in healthy donors. Per the germline V gene, CDR1 is WSHSY and CDR2 is SAAADI. The CDR3 totals 15 residues. Trimming at V came to 11 bases and at J to 6 bases, leaving 15 bases not matched to a gene. At collection, donors were nominally healthy, but unrecorded immune exposures were probable. As for this clone: Its target is unknown.

The study, taken as a whole, reports: TRBV6-2, TRBV6-3 and other indistinguishable V segments were excluded. Later, TCR association rates were found to vary by HLA locus, highest for DRB1 and lowest for HLA-C.

PCR involved 60 Vbeta and 13 Jbeta primers. Assay used: immunoSEQ multiplex PCR; TCRdb lists only in-frame clones, some missing. The sample lists 100,000 to 150,000 clones, about 81% occurring once. The receptor was isolated from a woman aged 25 to 45 in good health and CMV-seronegative. V usage is TRBV10-2 and J usage is TRBJ2-1, with 8 bases matching TRBD2. Sequenced input: PBMCs. CDR3 loop: CAATPSGTRGNEQFF. Written as DNA, the CDR3 is TGCGCCGCCACACCATCCGGGACTAGGGGCAATGAGCAGTTCTTC.